The rows below give T cell receptor beta chains drawn from one sample of a study of regulatory T cells in long-lasting Graves disease. TCRdb redid the calling of the multiplex PCR reads with MiXCR, one entry per CDR3 protein. The sample consists of 440,000 or so distinct CDR3 sequences, about 15% of them appearing once. This sample was also put to use in a study of T cells in Graves' hyperthyroidism and ophthalmopathy.

The sample in question was peripheral blood mononuclear cells (PBMCs), obtained at new diagnosis, from a patient treated with antithyroid drugs. The receptor source for this set is a woman aged 25 to 39 with Graves disease. CDR3s leave out the opening cysteine and the closing phenylalanine or tryptophan. The order of the fields is J gene, V gene, D gene, CDR3 length, CDR3 protein. D genes are given only for firm matches.

j_gene: TRBJ2-1; v_gene: TRBV5-1; d_gene: TRBD1; len: 14; CDR3aa: ASSLVGTALYNEQF
j_gene: TRBJ2-7; v_gene: TRBV20-1; d_gene: .; len: 11; CDR3aa: SARVPGIYEQY
j_gene: TRBJ2-7; v_gene: TRBV20-1; d_gene: TRBD1; len: 11; CDR3aa: SANDRVQGEQY
j_gene: TRBJ1-5; v_gene: TRBV10-2; d_gene: .; len: 14; CDR3aa: ASSLRPDPGNQPQH
j_gene: TRBJ1-5; v_gene: TRBV19; d_gene: .; len: 11; CDR3aa: ASKTAINQPQH
j_gene: TRBJ2-7; v_gene: TRBV24-1; d_gene: .; len: 13; CDR3aa: ATSDPPRGYYEQY
j_gene: TRBJ2-7; v_gene: TRBV20-1; d_gene: .; len: 9; CDR3aa: SAGTPAEQY
j_gene: TRBJ2-7; v_gene: TRBV7-6; d_gene: .; len: 15; CDR3aa: ASSRGGGAGTVYERY
j_gene: TRBJ2-7; v_gene: TRBV30; d_gene: .; len: 13; CDR3aa: AWSVRWQDTYEQY
j_gene: TRBJ2-7; v_gene: TRBV13; d_gene: .; len: 13; CDR3aa: ASSLGVQDSYEQY
j_gene: TRBJ2-1; v_gene: TRBV9; d_gene: TRBD2; len: 16; CDR3aa: ASSEGDRERETYNEQF
j_gene: .; v_gene: TRBV29-1; d_gene: .; len: 11; CDR3aa: SVVVPRAYEQY
j_gene: TRBJ1-1; v_gene: TRBV19; d_gene: .; len: 12; CDR3aa: ASTPSGQNTEAF
j_gene: TRBJ2-1; v_gene: TRBV12-3/TRBV12-4; d_gene: TRBD2; len: 12; CDR3aa: ASSRLAGVNEQS
j_gene: TRBJ2-1; v_gene: TRBV20-1; d_gene: TRBD2; len: 10; CDR3aa: SASGRGNEQF
j_gene: TRBJ2-1; v_gene: TRBV20-1; d_gene: TRBD2; len: 17; CDR3aa: SAPKIRRTSGRAGNEQF
j_gene: TRBJ1-5; v_gene: TRBV15; d_gene: TRBD1; len: 13; CDR3aa: ATSRAGGRSQPQH
j_gene: TRBJ2-3; v_gene: TRBV20-1; d_gene: TRBD2; len: 15; CDR3aa: SARPLKLAGGDDTQY
j_gene: TRBJ1-5; v_gene: TRBV18; d_gene: TRBD1; len: 12; CDR3aa: ASSQGAMGQPQH
j_gene: TRBJ2-3; v_gene: TRBV2; d_gene: TRBD2; len: 17; CDR3aa: ASRGLDRGLAGSTDTQY
j_gene: TRBJ1-1; v_gene: TRBV10-3; d_gene: .; len: 10; CDR3aa: AISNRDTEAF
j_gene: TRBJ2-1; v_gene: TRBV19; d_gene: .; len: 11; CDR3aa: ASISGGFNEQF
j_gene: TRBJ2-7; v_gene: TRBV29-1; d_gene: .; len: 10; CDR3aa: SVVEFSYEQY
j_gene: TRBJ2-5; v_gene: TRBV5-4; d_gene: TRBD1; len: 15; CDR3aa: ASSLGGRQGQRETQY
j_gene: TRBJ2-7; v_gene: TRBV15; d_gene: TRBD2; len: 14; CDR3aa: ATSRDRGGGESEQY
j_gene: TRBJ2-5; v_gene: TRBV4-1; d_gene: .; len: 11; CDR3aa: ASSQVLAETQY
j_gene: TRBJ1-2; v_gene: TRBV24-1; d_gene: .; len: 12; CDR3aa: ATSGWDRDYGYT
j_gene: TRBJ1-1; v_gene: TRBV5-6; d_gene: .; len: 12; CDR3aa: ASSLPGLHTEAF
j_gene: TRBJ1-1; v_gene: TRBV6-1; d_gene: TRBD1; len: 12; CDR3aa: ASRWTGLNTEAF
j_gene: TRBJ1-1; v_gene: TRBV5-1; d_gene: .; len: 14; CDR3aa: ASKPGGMGVGTEAF
j_gene: TRBJ2-3; v_gene: TRBV20-1; d_gene: TRBD2; len: 12; CDR3aa: SAVQPGRGDTQY
j_gene: TRBJ1-5; v_gene: TRBV12-3/TRBV12-4; d_gene: .; len: 10; CDR3aa: ASSPPNQPQH
j_gene: TRBJ2-5; v_gene: TRBV20-1; d_gene: TRBD2; len: 12; CDR3aa: SARGGSGTETQY
j_gene: TRBJ2-5; v_gene: TRBV6-5; d_gene: .; len: 13; CDR3aa: ASSYRPPGTETQY
j_gene: TRBJ1-5; v_gene: TRBV5-1; d_gene: .; len: 12; CDR3aa: ASSSGAQNQPQH
j_gene: TRBJ2-2; v_gene: TRBV6-1; d_gene: TRBD2; len: 17; CDR3aa: ASSPHFGLAGVGTGELF
j_gene: TRBJ2-7; v_gene: TRBV28; d_gene: .; len: 14; CDR3aa: ASSLSSAGQRYEQY
j_gene: TRBJ1-6; v_gene: TRBV11-2; d_gene: .; len: 13; CDR3aa: ASRSPGHQLSPLH
j_gene: TRBJ2-7; v_gene: TRBV5-1; d_gene: TRBD2; len: 14; CDR3aa: ASSFGRGLAGYEQY
j_gene: TRBJ2-3; v_gene: TRBV5-1; d_gene: .; len: 12; CDR3aa: ASSLERSADTQY
j_gene: TRBJ2-3; v_gene: TRBV5-1; d_gene: .; len: 13; CDR3aa: ASRSGGPTTDTQY
j_gene: TRBJ1-4; v_gene: TRBV19; d_gene: .; len: 14; CDR3aa: ASSITGLATNEKLF
j_gene: TRBJ1-1; v_gene: TRBV10-3; d_gene: .; len: 12; CDR3aa: AISGGLSNTEAF
j_gene: TRBJ2-1; v_gene: TRBV5-8; d_gene: TRBD2; len: 14; CDR3aa: ASSWWETGGRAEQF
j_gene: TRBJ2-7; v_gene: TRBV19; d_gene: TRBD1; len: 12; CDR3aa: ASKGTANTYEQY
j_gene: TRBJ2-5; v_gene: TRBV6-1; d_gene: TRBD2; len: 15; CDR3aa: ASSDNGLAENQETQY
j_gene: TRBJ1-1; v_gene: TRBV12-3/TRBV12-4; d_gene: .; len: 11; CDR3aa: ASSFVTETEAF
j_gene: TRBJ2-7; v_gene: TRBV27; d_gene: .; len: 10; CDR3aa: ASSAGVRGQY
j_gene: TRBJ2-2; v_gene: TRBV5-4; d_gene: .; len: 13; CDR3aa: ASSLAQGATGELF
j_gene: TRBJ2-5; v_gene: TRBV3-1; d_gene: .; len: 12; CDR3aa: ASSQDSIAATQY